The 21 T cell receptor beta chains below come from one sample, sequenced in a study of blood T cell repertoires in COVID-19. The data were produced by immunoSEQ multiplex PCR, yet TCRdb's version contains in-frame clones alone and is incomplete. The sample contains 250,000 to 350,000 clones, 85% of which appear only once. The specimen sequenced was PBMCs or T cells enriched from blood (not recorded which). Receptors were obtained from a woman aged 50 to 60 who had recovered from COVID-19.

This clone was seen once. This rearrangement joins TRBV5-1 to TRBJ2-1, with 8 nucleotides matching TRBD1. CDR1 is SGHRS and CDR2 is YFSETQ in the germline V gene. V gave up 0 bases and J gave up 7 bases; unmatched junction bases: 6. The CDR3 is made up of 15 amino acids. The DNA for the CDR3 is TGCGCCAGCAGCTTGGCCCCGGACAGGGAAAATGAGCAGTTCTTC. The encoded protein is CASSLAPDRENEQFF.

Only one count was recorded for this clone. The rearrangement uses TRBV7-9 and TRBJ1-4, with 10 bases fitting TRBD1. The length of the CDR3 is 17 residues. The germline CDR1 and CDR2 sequences are SEHNR and FQNEAQ (reference sequence). Trimming removed 2 bases from V and 8 bases from J; junction bases left unmatched: 11. The CDR3 sequence: CASSLMRVMGQGEKLFF. Written as DNA, the CDR3 is TGTGCCAGCAGCTTAATGCGCGTCATGGGACAGGGGGAAAAACTGTTTTTT.

The V call is TRBV6-2 or TRBV6-3, the J call TRBJ2-4; TRBD1 agrees at 8 bases. This CDR3 comprises 19 residues. CDR1 and CDR2 (germline): MNHEY, SVGEGT. Unmatched junction bases numbered 10, after V lost 0 bases and J lost 0 bases. The CDR3 sequence is CASSYSTGAQGLAKNIQYF. The CDR3 DNA is TGTGCCAGCAGTTACTCGACAGGGGCTCAGGGCTTAGCCAAAAACATTCAGTACTTC.

V and J are TRBV7-9 and TRBJ2-1; TRBD2 matches 8 bases. CDR1 is SEHNR and CDR2 is FQNEAQ in the germline V gene (reference sequence). Trimming cost V 4 bases and J 5 bases; bases outside gene matches: 7. CDR3 size: 15 residues. DNA of the CDR3: TGTGCCAGCAGCTCTACACTAGCGGTAAACAATGAGCAGTTCTTC. Amino acid sequence: CASSSTLAVNNEQFF.

The chain joins TRBV9 to TRBJ1-1; 8 bases fit TRBD1. The CDR3 loop spans 16 amino acids. The J segment lost 0 bases and the V segment lost 1 base, leaving 5 bases of the junction unmatched. The V gene's germline CDR1 is SGDLS and CDR2 YYNGEE. The CDR3 protein is CASSVTGQAVNTEAFF. The DNA for the CDR3 is TGTGCCAGCAGCGTAACGGGACAGGCGGTGAACACTGAAGCTTTCTTT.

The J gene is TRBJ1-1, the V gene TRBV10-3; 9 nucleotides match TRBD1. The CDR3 consists of 14 residues. Germline assignment: CDR1 ENHRY and CDR2 SYGVKD. The V segment lost 4 bases and the J segment 1 base; nucleotides outside the gene matches: 1. The CDR3 coding sequence is TGTGCCATCAGTGGACAGGGGGGGAACACTGAAGCTTTCTTT. This translates into CAISGQGGNTEAFF.

The J gene is TRBJ2-7, the V gene TRBV6-1; 7 positions agree with TRBD1. J lost 4 bases, V lost 3 bases, and 6 bases had no gene match. Germline loops: CDR1 MNHNS, CDR2 SASEGT. The CDR3 spans 14 residues. CDR3 sequence (DNA): TGTGCCAGCAGTGAGAGTAGGGGGCCTTACGAGCAGTACTTC. It translates to CASSESRGPYEQYF.

The chain couples TRBV5-1 to TRBJ2-3; D might be TRBD2 (5 bases). The CDR3 loop spans 13 amino acids. V was cut by 5 bases and J by 0 bases, with 7 bases left in between. Germline V CDR1 and CDR2: SGHRS, YFSETQ. The CDR3 reads CASRRGSTDTQYF. CDR3 sequence (DNA): TGCGCCAGCAGGCGCGGGAGCACAGATACGCAGTATTTT.

The chain has TRBV6-1 and TRBJ1-4; 8 bases fit TRBD1. The ends lost 3 bases at V and 7 bases at J; junction bases unmatched: 7. CDR3 size: 15 residues. Germline loops: CDR1 MNHNS, CDR2 SASEGT. CDR3 in DNA: TGTGCCAGCAGTGACGGACAGGGATTGGGTGAAAAACTGTTTTTT. Encoded protein: CASSDGQGLGEKLFF.

As concerns this clone: The same CDR3 also results from other DNA sequences found in this sample. The chain combines TRBV28 with TRBJ1-4, with D maybe TRBD1 (5 bases). The germline gives CDR1 MDHEN, CDR2 SYDVKM. V shed 2 bases and J shed 8 bases, with 12 bases lying between them. The CDR3 consists of 14 residues. CDR3 sequence reads: CASSLGGAEEKLFF. DNA of the CDR3: TGTGCCAGCAGTTTAGGAGGGGCTGAGGAAAAACTGTTTTTT.

The chain has TRBV6-5 and TRBJ2-3, with TRBD2 as a possible D gene (6 bases). Germline CDR1 and CDR2: MNHEY and SVGAGI. Trimming removed 6 bases from V and 5 bases from J, with 9 bases in between. The CDR3 consists of 12 residues. CDR3 protein: CASSPGGDTQYF. CDR3 in DNA: TGTGCCAGCAGCCCCGGGGGAGATACGCAGTATTTT.

This rearrangement joins TRBV2 to TRBJ1-2, with D unclear. CDR1 is SNHLY, CDR2 FYNNEI, per germline. The length of the CDR3 is 13 residues. V lost 6 bases and J 4 bases, leaving 12 bases between the germline ends. Written as DNA, the CDR3 is TGTGCCAGCAGCCCGGACGGACTCTATGGCTACACCTTC. Translation gives CASSPDGLYGYTF.

The chain has TRBV5-5 and TRBJ1-5, with no clear D. Germline assignment: CDR1 SGHKS and CDR2 YYEKEE (reference sequence). V was clipped by 1 base and J by 0 bases, with 14 bases between them. This CDR3 spans 17 amino acids. In DNA, the CDR3 is TGTGCCAGCAGCTTGACCCACACACCTTATAGCAATCAGCCCCAGCATTTT. Protein product: CASSLTHTPYSNQPQHF.

This chain links TRBV19 with TRBJ1-5, with a tentative D call TRBD1 (6 bases). CDR1 LNHDA and CDR2 SQIVND come from the germline V gene (reference sequence). The V end lost 8 bases, the J end lost 4 bases, and 15 bases lay between the germline ends. This CDR3 is built from 14 residues. The DNA for the CDR3 is TGTGCCAGTGCCTGGGGGCGGAAAAATCAGCCCCAGCATTTT. It codes for CASAWGRKNQPQHF.

The rearrangement uses TRBV24-1 and TRBJ2-1; 8 positions match TRBD2. CDR1 is KGHDR and CDR2 is SFDVKD in the germline V gene. V lost 4 bases, J lost 9 bases, and 4 bases stayed unmatched. The CDR3 extends over 13 amino acids. This CDR3 reads CATSDPSGFEQFF. CDR3 sequence (DNA): TGTGCCACCAGTGACCCTAGCGGGTTTGAGCAGTTCTTC.

In its sample, this clone was seen once. The chain combines TRBV6-5 with TRBJ1-6; no clear D gene. CDR1 is MNHEY, CDR2 SVGAGI, per germline. The V gene lost 0 bases and the J gene lost 9 bases, with 12 bases spanning the gap. This CDR3 is 15 amino acids long. CDR3 protein: CASSYSETGFSPLHF. The CDR3 nucleotides are TGTGCCAGCAGTTACTCGGAGACCGGCTTTTCACCCCTCCACTTT.

The rearrangement links TRBV3-1 (or the pseudogene TRBV3-2) to TRBJ2-3, with TRBD2 as a possible D gene (5 bases). The V and J ends lost 4 bases and 6 bases respectively, with 17 bases between them. The V gene's germline CDR1 is LGHDT and CDR2 YNNKEL (reference sequence). This CDR3 comprises 15 residues. CDR3: CASSPWTQTTDTQYF. CDR3 DNA sequence: TGTGCCAGCAGCCCATGGACTCAAACAACCGATACGCAGTATTTT.

This rearrangement joins TRBV6-1 to TRBJ2-7; 13 bases are a match to TRBD2. With V trimmed by 4 bases and J by 1 base, 4 bases remained unmatched. CDR1 and CDR2 from the germline V gene are MNHNS and SASEGT. This CDR3 contains 16 residues. DNA of the CDR3: TGTGCCAGCAGTGGTGGACTAGCGGGGGTTTCCTACGAGCAGTACTTC. This codes for CASSGGLAGVSYEQYF.

V gene TRBV7-9 combines with J gene TRBJ1-1; no clear D. Germline CDR1 is SEHNR and CDR2 is FQNEAQ (reference sequence). V was shortened by 2 bases and J by 0 bases, with 7 bases between the two germline ends. CDR3 size: 14 residues. CDR3 residues: CASSLLELNTEAFF. CDR3 bases: TGTGCCAGCAGCTTATTGGAGCTGAACACTGAAGCTTTCTTT.

The rearrangement joins TRBV5-1 to TRBJ2-7, with 7 bases fitting TRBD2. J was trimmed by 5 bases and V by 3 bases; bases with no gene match: 2. The length of the CDR3 is 12 residues. Germline lookup yields CDR1 SGHRS and CDR2 YFSETQ. For the CDR3, the DNA is TGCGCCAGCAGCTGGGGGGGTGACGAGCAGTACTTC. As protein: CASSWGGDEQYF.

As to this clone: Other DNA variants within this sample encode the same CDR3. The chain recombines TRBV7-2 with TRBJ1-2; no reliable D call. V was trimmed by 0 bases and J by 0 bases, leaving 5 bases between them. The germline gives CDR1 SGHTA, CDR2 FQGNSA. There are 14 residues in the CDR3. Here the CDR3 DNA reads TGTGCCAGCAGCTTAGCTTTAGCTAACTATGGCTACACCTTC. Translation: CASSLALANYGYTF.